This record concerns one T cell receptor beta chain sequence. The entry originates in a study of response to subunit inactivated influenza vaccine. One entry per CDR3 protein, called by TCRdb with MiXCR from the RT-PCR reads. The data contain roughly 500,000 distinct CDR3 sequences, roughly 23% of them singletons. Germline loops: CDR1 SEHNR, CDR2 FQNEAQ (reference sequence). The germline V and J ends were trimmed by 6 bases and 8 bases, with 22 bases remaining between them. The CDR3 totals 15 residues. V gene TRBV7-9 combines with J gene TRBJ1-2; D is unclear. The source is a man in his fifties who received an inactivated influenza vaccine. The sequenced sample was CD4+ T cells sorted from PBMCs, obtained 5 days after vaccination. This CDR3 reads CASRGVGGSSGGYTF. The CDR3 nucleotides read TGTGCCAGCAGGGGAGTAGGCGGCTCTAGTGGCGGCTACACCTTC. The whole variable domain, remainder taken from reference TRBV7-9 and TRBJ1-2, is DTGVSQNPRHKITKRGQNVTFRCDPISEHNRLYWYRQTLGQGPEFLTYFQNEAQLEKSRLLSDRFSAERPKGSFSTLEIQRTEQGDSAMYLCASRGVGGSSGGYTFGSGTRLTVV.